This TCR beta chain is drawn from a study of identifying expanded T cells in peripheral blood (dated by TCRdb to 2018 to 2020). About the investigation overall: Technical replicates were generated by sequencing separate aliquots of the same genomic DNA pool, with four replicates compared pairwise. Here is what the overall study found, with its caveats: The binomial model flagged around 1.2 differentially abundant clones between technical replicates but approximately 15 over around two weeks and 18 to 20 over approximately 4 weeks. The authors expected that over much longer intervals, such as months to years, biological variance in healthy repertoires might increase even further. In all healthy donors, the variance in clone template counts between samples taken about 14 days apart rose significantly as total template count increased. Across all healthy-donor time intervals, the beta-binomial model significantly cut both the number of clones called differentially abundant and the false-positive rate.

From cysteine to phenylalanine, the CDR3 is 15 amino acids long. CDR3 DNA only is kept here, 45 bases in frame from base 1. Trimming at the junction amounts to 0 bases on V and 3 bases on J, and the germline ends lie 12 bases apart. Sequences MGHRA (CDR1) and YSYEKL (CDR2) are obtained from the germline V gene. During the collection period, no immune events, such as infections, were documented for the healthy donors. To calibrate time-dependent variance in a beta-binomial model of T-cell clone differential abundance, blood repertoires from healthy donors were used as a training cohort. There were about 10 healthy donors in the training cohort, of whom 3 were female and 7 were male. The donors were between about 29 and 65 years old, with an average age of roughly 40 years. Obtained from a commercial supplier, whole blood was collected from each healthy donor at three time points set approximately two weeks apart. For immunosequencing, genomic DNA was extracted from unsorted whole blood.

The immunoSEQ Assay, which relies on bias-controlled multiplex PCR amplification of genomic DNA, was used to profile TCRbeta CDR3 regions. The source study handled its data this way. To quantify the absolute abundance of each unique TCRbeta CDR3 region, the sequences were collapsed and filtered. Differential abundance was assessed using a binomial (Fisher-equivalent) model and a beta-binomial model in which time-dependent variance fitted from healthy donors was added. Clones with fewer than 5 combined templates were removed, and a clone was called differentially abundant if the clone's Benjamini-Hochberg FDR was below 0.01. The form v = (b*log(k)+a)^2 was used to model beta-binomial variance as a function of total template count across the two samples. TCRdb mirrors the immuneACCESS table, restricted to in-frame sequences. Some clones are absent from its copies; in checked studies, under half trace to an unresolved V gene, and the reason for the others is unknown. The V and J calls and clone size are taken from that table; D and trimming were inferred from the DNA. The sample table holds fewer than 110,000 clones, of which about 83% were seen once. The leading ten clones occupy 17% of the sample.

Regarding this clone: Its antigen target is currently unknown. No base quality values were provided; no much bigger clone lies one nucleotide off.

The receptor chain draws on TRBV4-1 and TRBJ2-7, with the identity of the D gene unclear. What was sequenced was blood. The clonotype comes from a person aged 18 to 75 in good health. The CDR3 protein sequence reads: CASSQEMERHYEQYF. The DNA sequence is TGCGCCAGCAGCCAAGAGATGGAGAGGCACTACGAGCAGTACTTC.